The 19 T cell receptor beta chains reported below all come from one sample, sequenced in a study of T cell changes during pregnancy in multiple sclerosis. Some clones are missing from TCRdb's copy, which holds only in-frame ones; the method was immunoSEQ multiplex PCR. The sample gives 45,000 to 70,000 clones, 92% of which show up once; 0.15% to 0.2% is in the top ten. The starting material was CD4+ T cells from peripheral blood mononuclear cells, obtained after pregnancy. Receptors were obtained from a female donor in good health, enrolled as a control in a pregnancy study.

The chain is built from TRBV7-2 and TRBJ1-5; D not resolved. The CDR3 totals 14 residues. Trimming pared 5 bases from V and 6 bases from J, leaving 14 bases between. The V gene's germline CDR1 is SGHTA and CDR2 FQGNSA. CDR3: CASSATGTLQPQHF. CDR3 DNA sequence: TGTGCCAGCAGCGCGACGGGTACGCTTCAGCCCCAGCATTTT.

This clone came up once. The rearrangement uses TRBV10-3 and TRBJ2-3; TRBD2 matches at 14 bases. The CDR3 consists of 16 residues. Germline V gene data show CDR1 as ENHRY and CDR2 as SYGVKD. V shed 7 bases and J 2 bases; nucleotides not matched to a gene: 5. This CDR3 reads CAIKRTSGGSTDTQYF. Written as DNA, the CDR3 is TGTGCCATCAAACGGACTAGCGGGGGGTCCACAGATACGCAGTATTTT.

V usage is TRBV2 and J usage is TRBJ2-3, with D tentatively TRBD2 (6 bases). CDR3 length: 14 residues. V was shortened by 6 bases and J by 2 bases, with 12 bases between the two germline ends. From germline, CDR1 is SNHLY and CDR2 FYNNEI. CDR3 sequence (DNA): TGTGCCAGCAGAAGGCCGGGGGACACAGATACGCAGTATTTT. It codes for CASRRPGDTDTQYF.

The chain links TRBV4-1 to TRBJ2-2; tentatively, D is TRBD2 (7 bases). V lost 3 bases, J lost 3 bases, and 17 bases lay in between. The CDR3 spans 17 residues. Germline V gene data show CDR1 as MGHRA and CDR2 as YSYEKL. The CDR3 here is CASSHPGEGQYTGELFF. DNA of the CDR3: TGCGCCAGCAGCCACCCTGGGGAGGGACAATACACCGGGGAGCTGTTTTTT.

The chain links TRBV7-3 to TRBJ2-5; TRBD1 agrees at 9 bases. Germline assignment: CDR1 SGHTA and CDR2 FQGTGA. CDR3 length: 15 residues. The junction had 7 bases not matched to a gene; V was cut back by 4 bases and J by 4 bases. In nucleotides, the CDR3 is TGTGCCAGCAGCTGGAACAGGGGGCGAGGAGAGACCCAGTACTTC. Protein sequence: CASSWNRGRGETQYF.

J is TRBJ2-7 and V is TRBV11-2, with 11 bases matching TRBD2. CDR1 and CDR2 from the germline V gene are SGHAT and FQNNGV. V shed 5 bases, J shed 9 bases, and the junction held 9 bases outside the gene matches. This CDR3 spans 14 amino acids. In DNA, the CDR3 is TGTGCCAGCAGCCTGACTAGCGGGGTGCCGGCGCAGTACTTC. Translation gives CASSLTSGVPAQYF. Using reference TRBV11-2 and TRBJ2-7 for the parts outside the CDR3, the full variable domain is EAGVAQSPRYKIIEKRQSVAFWCNPISGHATLYWYQQILGQGPKLLIQFQNNGVVDDSQLPKDRFSAERLKGVDSTLKIQPAKLEDSAVYLCASSLTSGVPAQYFGPGTRLTVT.

This chain connects TRBV4-2 to TRBJ2-5; perhaps TRBD2 as D (7 bases). The length of the CDR3 is 16 residues. Trimming took off 0 bases at V and 4 bases at J, with 15 bases between the two ends. Germline V gene sequence: CDR1 LGHNA, CDR2 YNFKEQ. The CDR3 DNA reads as TGTGCCAGCAGCCAAGAATGGGGGGGGCGACCAGAGACCCAGTACTTC. Translating gives CASSQEWGGRPETQYF.

The chain couples TRBV5-5 to TRBJ2-7; 9 bases fit TRBD2. The CDR3 has 14 amino acids. The germline gives CDR1 SGHKS, CDR2 YYEKEE (reference sequence). The J segment lost 5 bases and the V segment lost 2 bases, leaving 5 bases of the junction unmatched. CDR3 bases: TGTGCCAGCAGCTTTGGCGGGGGGGTTAACGAGCAGTACTTC. Residues: CASSFGGGVNEQYF.

The V gene is TRBV7-9, the J gene TRBJ2-5; D is undetermined. The germline V gene encodes CDR1 SEHNR and CDR2 FQNEAQ (reference sequence). V was shortened by 2 bases and J by 1 base, with 8 bases between the two germline ends. The CDR3 length is 14 residues. This CDR3 reads CASSLYNSQETQYF. CDR3 DNA sequence: TGTGCCAGCAGCTTATACAACAGCCAAGAGACCCAGTACTTC.

This clone was seen once. The chain joins TRBV13 to TRBJ1-1, with 7 bases matching TRBD1. J gave up 5 bases and V 0 bases, and 3 bases lay outside the gene matches. This CDR3 spans 14 amino acids. Germline values: CDR1 PRHDT, CDR2 FYEKMQ (reference sequence). In DNA, the CDR3 is TGTGCCAGCAGCTTAGGCCCGACAGGGACTGAAGCTTTCTTT. This gives the protein CASSLGPTGTEAFF.

This sequence joins TRBV30 and TRBJ1-1, with D unclear. V was pared by 0 bases and J by 7 bases, with 9 bases between. The CDR3 is made up of 12 amino acids. Per the germline V gene, CDR1 is GTSNPN and CDR2 is SVGIG (reference sequence). The CDR3 region has the DNA TGTGCCTGGAGTGTACATGGAGGTGAAGCTTTCTTT. Protein product: CAWSVHGGEAFF.

The V gene is TRBV5-5, the J gene TRBJ1-2; TRBD1 agrees at 7 bases. The length of the CDR3 is 15 residues. V trimming: 1 base; J trimming: 4 bases; junction bases outside the gene matches: 7. CDR1 and CDR2 from the germline V gene are SGHKS and YYEKEE (reference sequence). The CDR3 DNA reads TGTGCCAGCAGCTTGTTGGGACAGAGCCTCTATGGCTACACCTTC. As protein: CASSLLGQSLYGYTF. The variable domain in full, with the rest retrieved from reference TRBV5-5 and TRBJ1-2, is DAGVTQSPTHLIKTRGQQVTLRCSPISGHKSVSWYQQVLGQGPQFIFQYYEKEERGRGNFPDRFSARQFPNYSSELNVNALLLGDSALYLCASSLLGQSLYGYTFGSGTRLTVV.

V and J are TRBV5-6 and TRBJ1-3; 7 nucleotides match TRBD1. The CDR3 covers 14 residues. Germline V gene lookup returns CDR1 SGHDT and CDR2 YYEEEE. The V gene end was trimmed by 2 bases and the J gene end by 2 bases; junction bases not matched to a gene: 1. CDR3 in DNA: TGTGCCAGCAGCTTAAGGGGGCCTGGAAACACCATATATTTT. Its protein is CASSLRGPGNTIYF.

The chain is built from TRBV4-2 and TRBJ2-3, with D perhaps matching TRBD2 (6 bases). V lost 1 base, J lost 0 bases, and 11 bases lay in between. The CDR3 covers 16 residues. The germline V gene encodes CDR1 LGHNA and CDR2 YNFKEQ. In DNA form, the CDR3 reads TGTGCCAGCAGCCAAGGACTACTAGCTAGCACAGATACGCAGTATTTT. Residues: CASSQGLLASTDTQYF.

The CDR3 DNA reads as TGTGCCACCTTACAGGGACTGAACACTGAAGCTTTCTTT. It translates to CATLQGLNTEAFF. J is TRBJ1-1 and V is TRBV11-2; a possible D gene is TRBD1 (6 bases). This CDR3 comprises 13 residues. In germline, CDR1 is SGHAT, CDR2 FQNNGV. The V and J ends lost 10 bases and 0 bases respectively, with 12 bases between them.

This chain connects TRBV30 to TRBJ1-5; perhaps TRBD1 as D (5 bases). Per germline, CDR1 GTSNPN and CDR2 SVGIG (reference sequence). This CDR3 region has 15 residues. V shed 2 bases and J shed 4 bases, with 15 bases lying between them. CDR3: CAWSRAGPRNQPQHF. CDR3 bases: TGTGCCTGGAGTAGGGCGGGGCCGCGGAATCAGCCCCAGCATTTT. The whole variable domain, filled in from reference TRBV30 and TRBJ1-5, reads SQTIHQWPATLVQPVGSPLSLECTVEGTSNPNLYWYRQAAGRGLQLLFYSVGIGQISSEVPQNLSASRPQDRQFILSSKKLLLSDSGFYLCAWSRAGPRNQPQHFGDGTRLSIL.

The chain is built from TRBV9 and TRBJ1-6; D may be TRBD1 (6 bases). Between the trimmed V and J ends, which lost 0 bases and 3 bases, there was a span of 7 bases. This CDR3 has 15 residues. CDR1 is SGDLS and CDR2 is YYNGEE in the germline V gene. The CDR3 DNA reads as TGTGCCAGCAGCGTAGCGGACAGCTATAATTCACCCCTCCACTTT. Its translation is CASSVADSYNSPLHF.

The chain recombines TRBV28 with TRBJ2-7, with TRBD2 identical over 11 bases. The V and J ends lost 4 bases and 0 bases, in that order; junction bases with no gene match: 8. In germline, CDR1 is MDHEN, CDR2 SYDVKM. The CDR3 spans 17 residues. The CDR3 loop reads CASSYQIAGGSSYEQYF. Here the CDR3 DNA reads TGTGCCAGCAGTTATCAAATAGCGGGGGGGTCCTCCTACGAGCAGTACTTC.

This chain joins TRBV4-3 and TRBJ1-2, with a weak D call TRBD1 (5 bases). Trimming took off 0 bases at V and 5 bases at J, with 16 bases between the two ends. Germline V gives CDR1 LGHNA, CDR2 YSLEER. CDR3 length: 16 amino acids. Here the CDR3 DNA reads TGCGCCAGCAGCCAAGAGATTACGGGGGTTGGATATGGCTACACCTTC. It yields the protein CASSQEITGVGYGYTF.